The T cell receptor (beta chain) under discussion was sequenced for a study of blood T cell repertoires in COVID-19. Whole-study context: Acute-phase and convalescent COVID-19 samples originated in the United States, Italy and Spain.

Profiling relied on immunoSEQ multiplex PCR, and the TCRdb table lists in-frame clones only, not all of them. The sample has around 280,000 clones; 70% to 90% are singletons. Recruitment covered about two dozen US areas and drew participants whose ages spanned about 18 to 90 years. Participants were placed into cohorts based on the clinical history they reported. The TCR was taken from a woman aged 40 to 55 who had recovered from COVID-19. The source material was PBMCs or T cells enriched from blood (not recorded which).

In DNA, the CDR3 is TGTGCCAGCAGTGAAGCGCGTCAGGGAGGGGCAAGGGCGCGTAATTCACCCCTCCACTTT. Its protein is CASSEARQGGARARNSPLHF. The genes are TRBV6-1 and TRBJ1-6; D perhaps matches TRBD1 (5 bases). V was trimmed by 0 bases and J by 6 bases, leaving 24 bases between them. The germline gives CDR1 MNHNS, CDR2 SASEGT. CDR3 length equals 20 residues.